Listed below are T cell receptor beta chains from one sample, sequenced in a study of control samples from healthy donors and cancer patients. TCRdb's table, derived via immunoSEQ multiplex PCR, lists solely in-frame clones and lacks some. The profile shows around 94,000 clones, 75% to 95% of them singletons. The sample consisted of blood. These TCRs come from a woman aged 18-29 years in good health. Both conserved end residues are part of each CDR3. A D gene is named only where the DNA matches it firmly. Expanded clones get a size class; other rows say once, few or many, or leave the size out.

V,D,J,size,CDR3,DNA
TRBV7-8,-,TRBJ2-3,-,CASSLGTGNTDTQYF,TGTGCCAGCAGCTTAGGCACGGGGAACACAGATACGCAGTATTTT
TRBV6-5,TRBD1,TRBJ1-5,-,CASSPGQGNQPQHF,TGTGCCAGCAGTCCGGGACAGGGGAATCAGCCCCAGCATTTT
TRBV10-1,-,TRBJ1-3,-,CASREKAEITNTIYF,TGCGCCAGCAGAGAGAAGGCGGAGATTACAAACACCATATATTTT
TRBV6-6,-,TRBJ1-5,-,CASSYSRVSNQPQHF,TGTGCCAGCAGTTACAGTAGGGTTTCCAATCAGCCCCAGCATTTT
TRBV5-1,-,TRBJ1-2,few,CASSLEPDYGYTF,TGCGCCAGCAGCTTGGAGCCAGACTATGGCTACACCTTC
TRBV5-6,-,TRBJ2-2,-,CASNRVAGELFF,TGTGCCAGCAACAGGGTGGCCGGGGAGCTGTTTTTT
TRBV6-6,TRBD2,TRBJ2-3,-,CASSPPLGAGGKGDTQYF,TGTGCCAGCAGTCCCCCTTTAGGAGCGGGGGGGAAAGGAGATACGCAGTATTTT
TRBV2,-,TRBJ2-1,-,CASSAKDEQFF,TGTGCCAGCAGTGCGAAGGATGAGCAGTTCTTC
TRBV2,TRBD1,TRBJ1-1,-,CASRIDRGNTEAFF,TGTGCCAGCAGGATAGACAGGGGGAACACTGAAGCTTTCTTT
TRBV19,-,TRBJ1-1,-,CASSVLTALNTEAFF,TGTGCCAGTAGTGTCCTGACAGCGTTGAACACTGAAGCTTTCTTT
TRBV11-2,TRBD1,TRBJ1-6,-,CASSEWGQRSDNSPLHF,TGTGCCAGCAGCGAGTGGGGACAGAGAAGTGATAATTCACCCCTCCACTTT
TRBV7-9,-,TRBJ1-4,once,CASSGRQQPIHLFF,TGTGCCAGCAGTGGTAGACAGCAACCGATTCATCTGTTTTTT
TRBV5-4,-,TRBJ1-2,-,CASSLNIDGYGYTF,TGTGCCAGCAGCTTGAATATTGACGGCTATGGCTACACCTTC
TRBV5-4,-,TRBJ2-2,-,CASSLDVNTGELFF,TGTGCCAGCAGCTTGGATGTGAACACCGGGGAGCTGTTTTTT
TRBV24-1,-,TRBJ1-2,-,CATSDPAQGYGYTF,TGTGCCACCAGTGACCCCGCACAGGGTTATGGCTACACCTTC
TRBV24-1,TRBD2,TRBJ2-1,once,CATSDPTPLAGGYNEQFF,TGTGCCACCAGTGATCCCACTCCACTAGCGGGGGGGTACAATGAGCAGTTCTTC
TRBV27,-,TRBJ1-1,-,CASSPGGYLIEAFF,TGTGCCAGCAGCCCTGGGGGGTACCTAATTGAAGCTTTCTTT
TRBV7-9,-,TRBJ1-1,-,CASSFLDSKNTEAFF,TGTGCCAGCAGCTTTCTAGACAGCAAGAACACTGAAGCTTTCTTT
TRBV5-1,-,TRBJ1-1,once,CASSLRFLGAEAFF,TGCGCCAGCAGCTTAAGGTTTCTGGGCGCTGAAGCTTTCTTT
TRBV6-5,-,TRBJ1-1,-,CASIGDPNTEAFF,TGTGCCAGCATTGGCGATCCGAACACTGAAGCTTTCTTT
TRBV3-1/TRBV3-2,TRBD1,TRBJ2-7,-,CASSQATRTGGSYEQYF,TGTGCCAGCAGCCAAGCGACCAGGACAGGGGGGTCCTACGAGCAGTACTTC
TRBV11-1,-,TRBJ2-7,-,CASSLVAGPFGEQYF,TGTGCCAGCAGCTTAGTTGCAGGTCCCTTTGGCGAGCAGTACTTC
TRBV13,-,TRBJ2-3,once,CASSPDTDTQYF,TGTGCCAGCAGCCCCGACACAGATACGCAGTATTTT
TRBV6-5,TRBD1,TRBJ2-7,-,CASRPRGPSSYEQYF,TGTGCCAGCAGGCCAAGGGGGCCCTCCTCCTACGAGCAGTACTTC
TRBV5-1,TRBD1,TRBJ2-5,once,CASSRSGTVSETQYF,TGCGCCAGCAGCCGGTCCGGGACAGTCTCCGAGACCCAGTACTTC
TRBV5-8,-,TRBJ2-5,-,CASSLVGMETQYF,TGTGCCAGCAGCTTGGTAGGGATGGAGACCCAGTACTTC
TRBV2,-,TRBJ1-1,-,CASKLGPENTEAFF,TGTGCCAGCAAACTGGGACCCGAGAACACTGAAGCTTTCTTT
TRBV15,-,TRBJ2-7,-,CATSRLHDEQYF,TGTGCCACCAGCAGACTTCATGACGAGCAGTACTTC
TRBV5-6,-,TRBJ1-1,-,CASSLAQLQNTEAFF,TGTGCCAGCAGCTTGGCCCAGTTGCAGAACACTGAAGCTTTCTTT
TRBV6-5,-,TRBJ1-6,once,CASSTGSYNSPLHF,TGTGCCAGCAGTACCGGGAGTTATAATTCACCCCTCCACTTT
TRBV5-1,-,TRBJ1-2,-,CASSENAGSYGYTF,TGCGCCAGCAGCGAAAACGCAGGGAGCTATGGCTACACCTTC
TRBV28,-,TRBJ2-7,-,CASSSPGTLGSYEQYF,TGTGCCAGCAGTTCGCCGGGAACTCTAGGCTCCTACGAGCAGTACTTC
TRBV6-5,-,TRBJ1-1,-,CASSYGTRTEAFF,TGTGCCAGCAGTTATGGAACGCGCACTGAAGCTTTCTTT
TRBV10-3,TRBD1,TRBJ1-2,-,CAISAGQGDGYTF,TGTGCCATCAGTGCGGGACAGGGTGATGGCTACACCTTC
TRBV2,-,TRBJ2-2,-,CASRGWGRRLFF,TGTGCCAGCAGGGGATGGGGCCGGAGACTGTTTTTT
TRBV29-1,-,TRBJ1-2,-,CSVVGDGYTF,TGCAGCGTCGTGGGAGATGGCTACACCTTC
TRBV5-1,TRBD2,TRBJ2-3,-,CASSLTSGRSTDTQYF,TGCGCCAGCAGCCTCACTAGCGGGAGAAGCACAGATACGCAGTATTTT
TRBV6-5,-,TRBJ2-3,-,CASRKKGGDTQYF,TGTGCCAGCAGAAAGAAGGGCGGAGATACGCAGTATTTT
TRBV19,-,TRBJ1-2,-,CASSIQVANYGYTF,TGTGCCAGTAGTATTCAGGTAGCTAACTATGGCTACACCTTC
TRBV28,TRBD1,TRBJ1-1,-,CASRSQGATMITEAFF,TGTGCCAGCAGATCACAGGGGGCTACTATGATCACTGAAGCTTTCTTT